This T cell receptor (beta chain) emerged from a study of T cell responses to AZD1222 COVID-19 vaccine. Data came from immunoSEQ multiplex PCR; TCRdb stores just in-frame clones and leaves some out. This repertoire shows 130,000 to 150,000 clones, approximately 90% found once; its top ten account for approximately 2.7%. Study observations and caveats: Two AZD1222 doses significantly raised spike-specific TCR breadth and depth over controls.

Germline V gene lookup returns CDR1 MGHRA and CDR2 YSYEKL. V was shortened by 0 bases and J by 6 bases, with 14 bases between the two germline ends. The CDR3 totals 15 residues. About this clone: The antigen remains unidentified.

V and J are TRBV4-1 and TRBJ1-1; D is ambiguous. The receptor comes from an adult in good health. The specimen comprised peripheral blood, sampled on day 0 of MenACWY control vaccination. The CDR3 DNA reads as TGCGCCAGCAGCCAAGAAATCAATAAAATCCCTGAAGCTTTCTTT. Translating gives CASSQEINKIPEAFF.